These 5 T cell receptor beta chains came from one sample sequenced in a study of OX40 agonist ivuxolimab in advanced cancers. Libraries were built with the immunoSEQ multiplex PCR assay. TCRdb took over this immuneACCESS table, retaining in-frame rearrangements with V and J assigned. Such tables are incomplete; in checked studies, under half of the missing clones stem from an unresolved V gene, and the remainder is unexplained. For this sample the table gives 35,000 to 45,000 clones, of which 91% were detected only once. About 30% of the sample comes from the top ten. The input for sequencing was CD4+ or CD8+ T cells sorted from blood, taken in a trial of the OX40 agonist ivuxolimab. The source of these receptors is an adult with an advanced solid tumor such as melanoma, head and neck, liver or kidney cancer.

The CDR3 reads CSAPGLETQYF. In DNA, the CDR3 is TGCAGTGCTCCAGGGTTAGAGACCCAGTACTTC. This sequence joins TRBV20-1 and TRBJ2-5; D is perhaps TRBD1 (5 bases). Germline assignment: CDR1 DFQATT and CDR2 SNEGSKA (reference sequence). The V end was cut by 5 bases, the J end by 4 bases, with 8 bases between. The CDR3 has 11 amino acids.

This clone has just one count. The chain couples TRBV9 to TRBJ2-3; D is possibly TRBD2 (5 bases). V lost 3 bases and J lost 0, with 8 bases in between. The CDR3 consists of 14 residues. Germline V gene data show CDR1 as SGDLS and CDR2 as YYNGEE. The CDR3: CASSGRTSTDTQYF. The CDR3 DNA reads as TGTGCCAGCAGCGGCCGGACTAGCACAGATACGCAGTATTTT.

The rearrangement joins TRBV19 to TRBJ2-6; D remains unclear. Germline V gene sequence: CDR1 LNHDA, CDR2 SQIVND (reference sequence). V lost 8 bases to trimming and J lost 2 bases, with 7 bases between them. CDR3 length equals 13 residues. CDR3 nucleotides: TGTGCCAGTCATATCGCTGGGGCCAACGTCCTGACTTTC. It specifies CASHIAGANVLTF.

The CDR3, as DNA: TGTGCCAGTAGTTCTGCTAGCGGGAGAGGATCAGATACGCAGTATTTT. This codes for CASSSASGRGSDTQYF. The V and J genes are TRBV19 and TRBJ2-3, with 10 bases aligning to TRBD2. This CDR3 comprises 16 residues. The J segment lost 4 bases and the V segment lost 5 bases, leaving 9 bases of the junction unmatched. The V gene's germline CDR1 is LNHDA and CDR2 SQIVND (reference sequence).

The V call is TRBV6-5, the J call TRBJ1-1; D possibly corresponds to TRBD1 (5 bases). This CDR3 is built from 14 residues. V gave up 5 bases and J gave up 0 bases, with 10 bases separating them. Per the germline V gene, CDR1 is MNHEY and CDR2 is SVGAGI. CDR3 residues: CASSDSFMNTEAFF. The CDR3 nucleotides are TGTGCCAGCAGTGACAGCTTCATGAACACTGAAGCTTTCTTT.